This T cell receptor beta chain emerged from a study of blood T cell repertoires in COVID-19 (dated by TCRdb to 2019 to 2021). At the level of the whole study: Samples from collaborators originated in the United States, Italy and Spain and spanned both the acute and convalescent phases of COVID-19. The material from the prospective study consisted of cDNA or gDNA derived from T cells, B-cell-depleted T cells, or PBMCs. Deeply sampled blood TCRbeta repertoires from subjects exposed to, actively infected with, or recovered from COVID-19 were included in the dataset. The repertoires were released in a freely available public database intended as a resource for research on the immune response to SARS-CoV-2. Samples were obtained from the ongoing ImmuneRACE study (first 160 participants) and from roughly 1,300 subjects provided by 6 global collaborators. Nearly every sample came with metadata listing a de-identified subject ID, COVID-19 status, age in years and sex. Where available, HLA class I and class II types were taken from metadata supplied by the sample provider and were not determined by assay-based typing.

What the authors observed across the whole study: Clinical and demographic metadata were provided uncurated, with the amount varying by source and participant.

Concerning this clone: No cognate antigen has been identified for it. Nothing much larger sits one base from this clone, and base qualities are not available.

Whole blood was collected in K2EDTA tubes by collaborating institutions according to the institutions' own protocols. For TCRbeta analysis, collaborators shipped samples in one of three forms: frozen whole blood, isolated PBMCs, or DNA extracted from either of those sample types. TCRbeta CDR3 regions were amplified from genomic DNA by means of the immunoSEQ Assay, a bias-controlled multiplex PCR. The authors processed their data as follows. Nucleated cell counts per sample were estimated from amplification of reference gene primers within the assay. To quantify the absolute abundance of each unique TCRbeta CDR3 rearrangement, sequence reads were collapsed and filtered. For each sample, productive Simpson clonality was calculated as the square root of Simpson's diversity index across productive rearrangements. In TCRdb, the immuneACCESS table is reduced to in-frame sequences with V and J assigned. These tables do not hold every clone; where another copy was compared, an unresolved V gene accounts for under half, and the others remain unexplained. V and J calls and clone size come straight from that table; D and trimming were deduced from the DNA. This sample lists around 110,000 clones; 82% were detected once. 7% to 9.5% of the sample goes to the ten largest clones.

The sequencing input was peripheral blood. This receptor was identified in a man between 65 and 80 years old with active or convalescent COVID-19.

In nucleotides, the sequence is TGTGCCAGCAGTTACTCGAGTGTGGGGCGAAACTATGGCTACACCTTC. This is translated as CASSYSSVGRNYGYTF. This receptor chain uses TRBV6-5 and TRBJ1-2; the D gene is perhaps TRBD1, from 5 matching bases. Sequences MNHEY (CDR1) and SVGAGI (CDR2) are obtained from the germline V gene. V sheds 0 bases and J sheds 2 bases, leaving 13 bases between their ends. From its cysteine to its phenylalanine, the CDR3 spans 16 amino acids. The entry retains the CDR3 DNA only, 48 bases that are in frame from base 1.